This T cell receptor beta chain was documented in a study of T cells after yellow fever vaccination. Turning to the study itself: Each low-cell-number fraction was prepared by means of SMART-Seq v4 Ultra Low Input. Broader study findings: It was a small share of clonotypes that appeared in both CD4 and CD8 compartments. Clones from primary vaccination mostly reappeared after the booster (roughly 95% CD4, approximately 86% CD8).

In its sample, this clonotype was seen many times. The antigen is undetermined. By 5'RACE template switching, TCR cDNA was produced, with a universal primer site and UMIs added in the process. From the 5' RACE reads, TCRdb called clonotypes with MiXCR, one entry per CDR3 protein. In the table there are 300,000 to 400,000 distinct CDR3 sequences, more than 5.5% of which are singletons. Source: PBMCs, taken 5 days after the yellow fever booster vaccination. The sequence came from a man under 40 who received the YFV17D yellow fever vaccine.

Here the CDR3 DNA reads TGTGCCAGCAGCTCTGCTAGCGGCAATGAGCAGTTCTTC. Translating it yields CASSSASGNEQFF. The chain combines TRBV7-2 with TRBJ2-1; 7 nucleotides line up with TRBD2. V shed 4 bases, J shed 6 bases, and the junction held 3 bases outside the gene matches. CDR1 is SGHTA and CDR2 is FQGNSA in the germline V gene. The CDR3 consists of 13 residues.